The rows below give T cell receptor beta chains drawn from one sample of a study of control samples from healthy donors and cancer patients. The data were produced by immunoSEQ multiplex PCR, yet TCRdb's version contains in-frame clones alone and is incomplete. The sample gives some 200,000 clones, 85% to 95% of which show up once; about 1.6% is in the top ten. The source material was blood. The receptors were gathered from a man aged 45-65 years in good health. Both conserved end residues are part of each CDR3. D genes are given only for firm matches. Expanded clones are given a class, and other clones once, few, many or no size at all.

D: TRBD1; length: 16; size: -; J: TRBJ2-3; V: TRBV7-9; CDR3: CASSPGQAPSTDTQYF; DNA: TGTGCCAGCAGCCCAGGACAGGCCCCTAGCACAGATACGCAGTATTTT
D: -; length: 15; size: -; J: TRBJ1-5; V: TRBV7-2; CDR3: CASSLGGTSNQPQHF; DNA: TGTGCCAGCAGCTTAGGGGGCACAAGCAATCAGCCCCAGCATTTT
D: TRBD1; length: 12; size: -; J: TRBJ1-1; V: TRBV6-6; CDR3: CASSRQGGGAFF; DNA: TGTGCCAGCAGCCGACAGGGAGGAGGCGCTTTCTTT
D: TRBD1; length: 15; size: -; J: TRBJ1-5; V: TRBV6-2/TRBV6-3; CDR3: CASSYEDRGNQPQHF; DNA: TGTGCCAGCAGTTACGAGGACAGGGGAAATCAGCCCCAGCATTTT
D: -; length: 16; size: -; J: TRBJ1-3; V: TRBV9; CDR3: CASSVVAGNSGNTIYF; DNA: TGTGCCAGCAGCGTAGTGGCGGGGAACTCTGGAAACACCATATATTTT
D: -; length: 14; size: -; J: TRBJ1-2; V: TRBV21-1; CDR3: CASRNSGRNYGYTF; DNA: TGTGCCAGCAGAAACTCAGGGCGAAACTATGGCTACACCTTC
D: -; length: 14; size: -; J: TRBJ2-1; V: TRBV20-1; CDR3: CSASLGSSYNEQFF; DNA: TGCAGTGCTAGTCTCGGGAGCTCCTACAATGAGCAGTTCTTC
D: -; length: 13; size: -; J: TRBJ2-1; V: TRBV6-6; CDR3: CASSGREYNEQFF; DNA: TGTGCCAGCAGTGGCAGGGAATACAATGAGCAGTTCTTC
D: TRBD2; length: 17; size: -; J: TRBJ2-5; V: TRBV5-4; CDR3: CASSLGPSGGAGETQYF; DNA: TGTGCCAGCAGCTTGGGTCCTAGCGGGGGGGCAGGGGAGACCCAGTACTTC
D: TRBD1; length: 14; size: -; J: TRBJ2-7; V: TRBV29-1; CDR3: CSVGPGQGSYEQYF; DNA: TGCAGCGTTGGGCCAGGACAGGGGTCCTACGAGCAGTACTTC
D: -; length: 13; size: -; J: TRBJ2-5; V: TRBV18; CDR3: CASSPGVEETQYF; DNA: TGTGCCAGCTCACCGGGGGTTGAGGAGACCCAGTACTTC
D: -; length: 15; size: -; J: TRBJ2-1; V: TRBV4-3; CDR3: CASSQRGSSYNEQFF; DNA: TGCGCCAGCAGCCAACGGGGGAGCTCCTACAATGAGCAGTTCTTC
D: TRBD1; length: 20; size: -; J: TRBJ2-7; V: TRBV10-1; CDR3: CASTRGTGNKRVNGAYEQYF; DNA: TGCGCCAGCACTAGAGGGACAGGGAATAAAAGGGTCAACGGGGCCTACGAGCAGTACTTC
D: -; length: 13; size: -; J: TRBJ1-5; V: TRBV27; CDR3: CASSTYSNQPQHF; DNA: TGTGCCAGCAGCACTTATAGCAATCAGCCCCAGCATTTT
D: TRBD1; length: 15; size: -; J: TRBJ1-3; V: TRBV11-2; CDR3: CASSLDNRGRLTIYF; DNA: TGTGCCAGCAGCTTAGATAACAGGGGGCGACTCACCATATATTTT
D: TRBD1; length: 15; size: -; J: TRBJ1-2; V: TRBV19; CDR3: CASSQQGRENYGYTF; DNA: TGTGCCAGTAGCCAACAGGGGAGGGAGAACTATGGCTACACCTTC
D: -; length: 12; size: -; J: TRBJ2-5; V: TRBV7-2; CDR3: CASSLLRGTQYF; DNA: TGTGCCAGCAGCCTGCTTAGGGGGACCCAGTACTTC
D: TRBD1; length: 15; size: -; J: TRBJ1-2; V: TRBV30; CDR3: CAWFTGTGLNYGYTF; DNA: TGTGCCTGGTTCACCGGGACAGGCCTTAACTATGGCTACACCTTC
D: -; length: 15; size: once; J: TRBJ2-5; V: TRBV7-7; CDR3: CASSLGRGGQETQYF; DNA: TGTGCTAGCAGCTTAGGTCGGGGCGGACAAGAGACCCAGTACTTC
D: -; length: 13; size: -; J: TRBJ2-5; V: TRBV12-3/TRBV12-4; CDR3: CASSLFRGETQYF; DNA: TGTGCCAGCAGTTTATTTCGAGGGGAGACCCAGTACTTC
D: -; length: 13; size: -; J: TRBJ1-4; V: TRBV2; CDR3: CASSERGDEKLFF; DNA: TGTGCCAGCAGTGAAAGGGGAGATGAAAAACTGTTTTTT
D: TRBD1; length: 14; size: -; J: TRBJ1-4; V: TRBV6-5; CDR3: CASSLDRAHEKLFF; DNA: TGTGCCAGCAGCCTGGACAGGGCTCATGAAAAACTGTTTTTT
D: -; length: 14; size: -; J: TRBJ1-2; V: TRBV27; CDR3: CASSALGGSRGYTF; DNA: TGTGCCAGCAGCGCCTTAGGTGGAAGCCGAGGCTACACCTTC